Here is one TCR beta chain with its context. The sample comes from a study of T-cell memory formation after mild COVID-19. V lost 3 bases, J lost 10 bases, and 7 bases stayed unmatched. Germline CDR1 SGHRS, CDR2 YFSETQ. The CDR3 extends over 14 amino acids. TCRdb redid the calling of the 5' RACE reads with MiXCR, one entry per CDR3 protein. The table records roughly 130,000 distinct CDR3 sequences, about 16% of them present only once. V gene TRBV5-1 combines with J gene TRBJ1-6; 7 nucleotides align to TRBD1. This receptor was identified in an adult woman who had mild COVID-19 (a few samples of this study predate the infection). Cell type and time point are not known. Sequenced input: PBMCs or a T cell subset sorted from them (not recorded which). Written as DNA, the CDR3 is TGCGCCAGCAGCTCGACAGGGATTAGATCACCCCTCCACTTT. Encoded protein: CASSSTGIRSPLHF.